Listed below are T cell receptor beta chains from one sample, sequenced in a study of shared clonotypes between healthy human individuals. Data came from immunoSEQ multiplex PCR; TCRdb stores just in-frame clones and leaves some out. The sample holds millions of clones; around 90% are singletons and the top ten take around 0.14%. Source material: naive CD4+ T cells sorted from blood. These receptors all come from a man younger than 35 in good health. CDR3s include the opening cysteine and the closing phenylalanine or tryptophan. Fields, in order: clone size, D gene, V gene, J gene, CDR3 DNA, CDR3 protein. The D gene is left open where the match is weak. The size entry is marked missing in some rows and otherwise reads once, few, many or a size class.

clone size: .; D gene: TRBD2; V gene: TRBV4-2; J gene: TRBJ2-1; CDR3 DNA: TGTGCCAGCAGCCAAGAATCCAGCGGGGCCTACAATGAGCAGTTCTTC; CDR3 protein: CASSQESSGAYNEQFF
clone size: once; D gene: .; V gene: TRBV19; J gene: TRBJ1-5; CDR3 DNA: TGTGCCAGTAGTATAGATCCCAATCAGCCCCAGCATTTT; CDR3 protein: CASSIDPNQPQHF
clone size: .; D gene: .; V gene: TRBV18; J gene: TRBJ1-2; CDR3 DNA: TGTGCCAGCTCACTTTGGGACTCAGATGGCTACACCTTC; CDR3 protein: CASSLWDSDGYTF
clone size: .; D gene: .; V gene: TRBV5-1; J gene: TRBJ1-3; CDR3 DNA: TGCGCCAGCAGCCCTGAGGGCCTCTCTGGAAACACCATATATTTT; CDR3 protein: CASSPEGLSGNTIYF
clone size: .; D gene: .; V gene: TRBV5-3; J gene: TRBJ2-7; CDR3 DNA: TGTGCCAGAAGCCAATATGGACGGGCGCAGTACTTC; CDR3 protein: CARSQYGRAQYF
clone size: .; D gene: TRBD1; V gene: TRBV6-5; J gene: TRBJ2-7; CDR3 DNA: TGTGCCAGCAGTCCACAGGGGGCAGGTTACGAGCAGTACTTC; CDR3 protein: CASSPQGAGYEQYF
clone size: .; D gene: .; V gene: TRBV11-2; J gene: TRBJ2-5; CDR3 DNA: TGTGCCAGCAGCGAGCCGGGGACACAAGAGACCCAGTACTTC; CDR3 protein: CASSEPGTQETQYF
clone size: .; D gene: TRBD2; V gene: TRBV2; J gene: TRBJ2-5; CDR3 DNA: TGTGCCAGCAGGGCCTGGGAGGGCGAGACCCAGTACTTC; CDR3 protein: CASRAWEGETQYF
clone size: .; D gene: TRBD2; V gene: TRBV6-5; J gene: TRBJ2-7; CDR3 DNA: TGTGCCAGCAGTCAAGGAGGGACTAGCGCCTACGAGCAGTACTTC; CDR3 protein: CASSQGGTSAYEQYF
clone size: .; D gene: .; V gene: TRBV6-5; J gene: TRBJ2-3; CDR3 DNA: TGTGCCAGCAGTTACAAGGGTCGGACAGATACGCAGTATTTT; CDR3 protein: CASSYKGRTDTQYF
clone size: .; D gene: TRBD1; V gene: TRBV19; J gene: TRBJ1-4; CDR3 DNA: TGTGCCAGTAGTCCCGGGACAGGGGGCGCGGATGAAAAACTGTTTTTT; CDR3 protein: CASSPGTGGADEKLFF
clone size: .; D gene: .; V gene: TRBV30; J gene: TRBJ2-7; CDR3 DNA: TGTGCCCCCATGGGCCCGGTTACCTACGAGCAGTACTTC; CDR3 protein: CAPMGPVTYEQYF
clone size: .; D gene: .; V gene: TRBV4-1; J gene: TRBJ2-4; CDR3 DNA: TGCGCCAGCAGCCAAGTTTACCCAGACCTAGCCAAAAACATTCAGTACTTC; CDR3 protein: CASSQVYPDLAKNIQYF
clone size: .; D gene: .; V gene: TRBV28; J gene: TRBJ2-3; CDR3 DNA: TGTGCCAGCAGTTCCCGGGACGAGGAGTATTTT; CDR3 protein: CASSSRDEEYF